This TCR beta chain comes out of a study of monozygotic twins with inflammatory bowel disease. As to this clonotype: Its antigen is not identified.

Input per TCR library consisted of approximately 4,000 ng of total RNA. TCRalpha and TCRbeta cDNA underwent two nested PCRs of roughly 15 and 9 cycles. TCRdb reprocessed the 5' RACE reads and stores each CDR3 protein as one record, lacking DNA. The sample has approximately 400,000 distinct CDR3 sequences; the top ten hold 2.4%. The CDR3 covers 15 residues. Germline CDR1 LGHNA, CDR2 YNFKEQ. Study results and limitations: Among IBD patients, TCRbeta diversity (inverse Simpson) was lower than in healthy co-twins. The analysis failed to separate different T cell subtypes.

Source material: blood. The origin of this receptor is a human donor with ulcerative colitis or Crohn's disease, or a healthy co-twin of an affected twin (not recorded which). The rearrangement uses TRBV4-2 and TRBJ2-1; TCRdb names TRBD2, which stays unverified in the absence of DNA. CDR3 sequence reads: CASSQALLADNEQFF.